The T cell receptor (beta chain) under discussion was sequenced for a study of blood T cells in healthy people across ages. Only a few counts were recorded for this clonotype. Next came a second PCR, run for about 7 to 12 cycles, which used a sample-barcoded 5' primer along with a J-beta primer mix. TCRdb re-called the 5' RACE reads through MiXCR, storing one row per CDR3 protein. Here the sample spans about 640,000 distinct CDR3 sequences, 58% being singletons. V dropped 2 bases and J dropped 1 base, with 14 bases sitting between them. CDR3 length: 16 residues. The germline V gene encodes CDR1 SGHRS and CDR2 YFSETQ.

The clonotype was recovered from a man aged 55 to 70 in good health. This rearrangement joins TRBV5-1 to TRBJ2-3, with D possibly being TRBD2 (7 bases). The sample taken for sequencing was blood. Here the CDR3 reads CASSFSGGLRTDTQYF. The CDR3 DNA follows: TGCGCCAGCAGCTTTTCGGGGGGCCTACGCACAGATACGCAGTATTTT.